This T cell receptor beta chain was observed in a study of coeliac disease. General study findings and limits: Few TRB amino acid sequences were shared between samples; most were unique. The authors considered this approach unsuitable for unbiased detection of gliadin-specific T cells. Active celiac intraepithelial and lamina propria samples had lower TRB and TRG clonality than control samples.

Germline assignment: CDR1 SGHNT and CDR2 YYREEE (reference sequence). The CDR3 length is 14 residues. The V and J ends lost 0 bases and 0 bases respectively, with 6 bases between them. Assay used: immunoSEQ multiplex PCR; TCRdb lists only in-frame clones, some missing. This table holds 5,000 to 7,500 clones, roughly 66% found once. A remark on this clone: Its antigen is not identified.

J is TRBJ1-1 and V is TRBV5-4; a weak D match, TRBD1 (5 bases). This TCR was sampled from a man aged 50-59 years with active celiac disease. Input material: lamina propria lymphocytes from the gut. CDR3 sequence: CASSLARVNTEAFF. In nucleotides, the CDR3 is TGTGCCAGCAGCTTGGCCAGGGTGAACACTGAAGCTTTCTTT. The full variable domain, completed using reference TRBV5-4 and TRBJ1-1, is ETGVTQSPTHLIKTRGQQVTLRCSSQSGHNTVSWYQQALGQGPQFIFQYYREEENGRGNFPPRFSGLQFPNYSSELNVNALELDDSALYLCASSLARVNTEAFFGQGTRLTVV.